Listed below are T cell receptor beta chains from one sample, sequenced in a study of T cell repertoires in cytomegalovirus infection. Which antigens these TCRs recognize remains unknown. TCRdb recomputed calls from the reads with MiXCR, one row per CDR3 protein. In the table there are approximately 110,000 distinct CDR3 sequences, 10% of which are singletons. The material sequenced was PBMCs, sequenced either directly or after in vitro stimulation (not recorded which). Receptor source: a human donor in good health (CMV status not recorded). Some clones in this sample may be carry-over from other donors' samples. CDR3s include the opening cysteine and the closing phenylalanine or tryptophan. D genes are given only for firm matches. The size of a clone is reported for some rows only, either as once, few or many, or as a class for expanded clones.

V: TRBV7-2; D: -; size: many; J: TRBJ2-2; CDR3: CASSPTRWPGELFF; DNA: TGTGCCAGCAGCCCAACTAGGTGGCCCGGGGAGCTGTTTTTT
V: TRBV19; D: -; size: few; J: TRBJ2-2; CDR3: CASSNFAGELFF; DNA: TGTGCCAGTAGTAATTTCGCCGGGGAGCTGTTTTTT
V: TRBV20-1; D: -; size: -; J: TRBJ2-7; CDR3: CSAMGPETYEQYF; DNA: TGCAGTGCTATGGGTCCGGAAACCTACGAGCAGTACTTC
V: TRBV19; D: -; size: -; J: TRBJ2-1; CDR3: CASSIIGGRNIYNEQFF; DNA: TGTGCCAGTAGTATTATAGGGGGACGGAACATCTACAATGAGCAGTTCTTC
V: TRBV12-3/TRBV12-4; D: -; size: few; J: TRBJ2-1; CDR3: CASGNKPQNNEQFF; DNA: TGTGCCAGCGGGAACAAGCCGCAAAACAATGAGCAGTTCTTC
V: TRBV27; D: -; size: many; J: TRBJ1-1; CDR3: CASSLSGEQEAFF; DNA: TGTGCCAGCAGTTTATCCGGGGAACAGGAAGCTTTCTTT
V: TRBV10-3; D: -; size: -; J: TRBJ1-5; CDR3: CAISETANSNQPQHF; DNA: TGTGCCATCAGTGAGACAGCTAATAGCAATCAGCCCCAGCATTTT
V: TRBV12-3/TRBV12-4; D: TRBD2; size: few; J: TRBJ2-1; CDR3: CASSLLAGANEQFF; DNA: TGTGCCAGCAGTTTACTAGCGGGAGCCAATGAGCAGTTCTTC
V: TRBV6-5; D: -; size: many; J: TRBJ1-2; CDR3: CASKTGEGGYTF; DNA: TGTGCCAGCAAAACGGGGGAGGGTGGCTACACCTTC
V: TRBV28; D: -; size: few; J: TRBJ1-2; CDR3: CASLGTGYGYTF; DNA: TGTGCCAGCCTTGGGACGGGCTATGGCTACACCTTC
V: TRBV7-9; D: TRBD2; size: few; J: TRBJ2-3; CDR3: CASSFGGRGDTQYF; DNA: TGTGCCAGCAGCTTCGGCGGGAGGGGAGATACGCAGTATTTT
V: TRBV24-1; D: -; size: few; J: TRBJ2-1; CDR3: CATSRASEQFF; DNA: TGTGCCACCAGTCGGGCGAGTGAGCAGTTCTTC
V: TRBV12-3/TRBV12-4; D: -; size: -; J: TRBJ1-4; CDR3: CASSAGTSNEKLFF; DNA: TGTGCCAGCAGCGCCGGGACAAGTAATGAAAAACTGTTTTTT
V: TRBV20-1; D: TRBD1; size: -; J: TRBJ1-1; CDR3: CSASRGTNTEAFF; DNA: TGCAGTGCCAGCAGGGGGACGAACACTGAAGCTTTCTTT
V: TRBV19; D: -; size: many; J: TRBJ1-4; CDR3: CASSPRGRATNEKLFF; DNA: TGTGCCAGTAGTCCCAGAGGGAGGGCCACTAATGAAAAACTGTTTTTT
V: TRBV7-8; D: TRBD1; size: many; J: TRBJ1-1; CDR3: CASSTGQGVNTEAFF; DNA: TGTGCCAGCAGCACCGGACAGGGGGTGAACACTGAAGCTTTCTTT
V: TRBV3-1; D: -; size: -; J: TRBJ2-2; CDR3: CASSQAGSGELFF; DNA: TGTGCCAGCAGCCAAGCAGGGTCCGGGGAGCTGTTTTTT
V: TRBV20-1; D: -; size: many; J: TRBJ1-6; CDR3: CSARKSGTYNSPLHF; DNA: TGCAGTGCTAGGAAGTCTGGGACCTATAATTCACCCCTCCACTTT
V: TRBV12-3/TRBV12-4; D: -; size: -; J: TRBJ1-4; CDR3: CASSRQLATNEKLFF; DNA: TGTGCCAGCAGTCGACAGCTTGCAACTAATGAAAAACTGTTTTTT
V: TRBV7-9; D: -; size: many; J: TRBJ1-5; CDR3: CASSQLGRDQPQHF; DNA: TGTGCCAGCAGCCAACTGGGACGAGATCAGCCCCAGCATTTT
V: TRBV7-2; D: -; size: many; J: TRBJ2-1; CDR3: CASSLAGRGGEQFF; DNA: TGTGCCAGCAGCTTGGCGGGGAGGGGGGGTGAGCAGTTCTTC
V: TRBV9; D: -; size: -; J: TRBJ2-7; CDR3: CASSVNRISYEQYF; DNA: TGTGCCAGCAGCGTAAACAGGATCTCCTACGAGCAGTACTTC
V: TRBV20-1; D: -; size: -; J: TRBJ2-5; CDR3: CSAVARGRGFETQYF; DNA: TGCAGTGCTGTAGCGAGGGGGAGAGGATTCGAGACCCAGTACTTC
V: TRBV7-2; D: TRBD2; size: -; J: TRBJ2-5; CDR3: CASSQIRGVETQYF; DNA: TGTGCCAGCAGCCAGATCCGGGGGGTCGAGACCCAGTACTTC
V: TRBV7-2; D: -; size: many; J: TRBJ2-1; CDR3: CASSTPSSYNEQFF; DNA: TGTGCCAGCAGCACGCCGAGCTCCTACAATGAGCAGTTCTTC
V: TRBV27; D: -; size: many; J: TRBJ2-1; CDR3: CASQGNSYNEQFF; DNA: TGTGCCAGCCAGGGAAACTCCTACAATGAGCAGTTCTTC
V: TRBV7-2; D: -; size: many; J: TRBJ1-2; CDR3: CASSAEQYGYTF; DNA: TGTGCCAGCAGCGCGGAACAATATGGCTACACCTTC
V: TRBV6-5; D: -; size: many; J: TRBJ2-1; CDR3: CASSLRDEQFF; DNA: TGTGCCAGCAGTCTTCGGGATGAGCAGTTCTTC
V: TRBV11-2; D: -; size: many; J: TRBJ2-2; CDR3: CASTQGRDARLGELFF; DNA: TGTGCCAGCACCCAAGGGCGGGACGCCCGTCTGGGGGAGCTGTTTTTT
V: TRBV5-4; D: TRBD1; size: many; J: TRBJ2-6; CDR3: CASSFTRTGGFGANVLTF; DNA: TGTGCCAGCAGCTTTACTCGAACAGGGGGTTTTGGGGCCAACGTCCTGACTTTC
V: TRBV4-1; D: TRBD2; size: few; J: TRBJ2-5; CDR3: CASSQEGSGRAETQYF; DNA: TGCGCCAGCAGCCAAGAAGGTAGCGGGAGGGCGGAGACCCAGTACTTC
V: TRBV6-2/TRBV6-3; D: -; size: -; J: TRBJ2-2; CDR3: CASSEAAKGELFF; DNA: TGTGCCAGCTCAGAAGCGGCTAAAGGGGAGCTGTTTTTT
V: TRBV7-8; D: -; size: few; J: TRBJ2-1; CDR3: CASSLVGSRVGSSYNEQFF; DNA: TGTGCCAGCAGCTTAGTGGGGTCCAGGGTGGGGAGCTCCTACAATGAGCAGTTCTTC
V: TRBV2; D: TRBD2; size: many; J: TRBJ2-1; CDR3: CASSEIGLMIAGVGEQFF; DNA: TGTGCCAGCAGTGAAATTGGTCTAATGATAGCGGGAGTTGGTGAGCAGTTCTTC
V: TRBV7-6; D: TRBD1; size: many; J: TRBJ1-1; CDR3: CASSRRTGRGVAFF; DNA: TGTGCCAGCAGCCGACGGACAGGACGTGGTGTAGCTTTCTTT
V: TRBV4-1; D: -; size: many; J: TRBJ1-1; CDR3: CASSPWTGENTEAFF; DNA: TGCGCCAGCAGCCCCTGGACGGGGGAGAACACTGAAGCTTTCTTT
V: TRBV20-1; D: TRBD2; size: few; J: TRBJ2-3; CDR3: CSASGTSGSTDTQYF; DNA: TGCAGTGCTAGTGGGACTAGCGGAAGCACAGATACGCAGTATTTT
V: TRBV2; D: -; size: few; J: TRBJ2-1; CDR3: CASSEWAVGQFF; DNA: TGTGCCAGCAGTGAATGGGCCGTCGGGCAGTTCTTC
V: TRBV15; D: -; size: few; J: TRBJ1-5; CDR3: CATSRDPENNQPQHF; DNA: TGTGCCACCAGCAGAGATCCGGAAAACAATCAGCCCCAGCATTTT
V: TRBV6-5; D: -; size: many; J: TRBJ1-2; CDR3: CASSYLDGKHGYTF; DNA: TGTGCCAGCAGTTACTTGGACGGGAAGCATGGCTACACCTTC
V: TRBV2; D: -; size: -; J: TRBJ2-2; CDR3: CASMFEGTGELFF; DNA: TGTGCCAGCATGTTTGAGGGGACCGGGGAGCTGTTTTTT
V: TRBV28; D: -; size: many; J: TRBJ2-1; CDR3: CASRQDSYNEQFF; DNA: TGTGCCAGCAGACAAGATTCTTACAATGAGCAGTTCTTC
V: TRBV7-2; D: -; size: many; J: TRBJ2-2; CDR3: CACCLTKTDGELFF; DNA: TGTGCCTGCTGTCTTACTAAGACTGACGGGGAGCTGTTTTTT
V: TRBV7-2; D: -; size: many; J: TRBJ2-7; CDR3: CASSFSIGGYEQYF; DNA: TGTGCCAGCAGCTTTAGCATAGGGGGCTACGAGCAGTACTTC
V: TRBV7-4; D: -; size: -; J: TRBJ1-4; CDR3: CASSLEQNEKLFF; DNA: TGTGCCAGCAGCTTAGAACAAAATGAAAAACTGTTTTTT
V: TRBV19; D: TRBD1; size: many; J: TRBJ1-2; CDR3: CASTTTGTLIGGYTF; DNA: TGTGCCAGTACCACGACAGGGACCCTTATAGGGGGCTACACCTTC
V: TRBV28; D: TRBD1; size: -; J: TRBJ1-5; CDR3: CASSFLGTGSNQPQHF; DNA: TGTGCCAGCAGTTTCTTGGGGACAGGTAGCAATCAGCCCCAGCATTTT
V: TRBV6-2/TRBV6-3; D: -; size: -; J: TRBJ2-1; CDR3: CASSLINYNEQFF; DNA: TGTGCCAGCAGTCTCATAAACTACAATGAGCAGTTCTTC
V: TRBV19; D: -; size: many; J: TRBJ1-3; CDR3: CASSKTESGNTIYF; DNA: TGTGCCAGTAGTAAGACGGAATCTGGAAACACCATATATTTT
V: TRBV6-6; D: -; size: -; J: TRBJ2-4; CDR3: CASSYVAGRGKNIQYF; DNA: TGTGCCAGCAGTTACGTTGCGGGGCGAGGCAAAAACATTCAGTACTTC
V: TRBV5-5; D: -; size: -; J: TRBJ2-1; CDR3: CASSSRRGGHNEQFF; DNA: TGTGCCAGCAGCTCCCGGAGAGGGGGGCACAATGAGCAGTTCTTC
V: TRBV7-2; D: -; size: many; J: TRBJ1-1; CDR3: CASSSGRNTEAFF; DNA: TGTGCCAGCAGCTCAGGAAGGAACACTGAAGCTTTCTTT
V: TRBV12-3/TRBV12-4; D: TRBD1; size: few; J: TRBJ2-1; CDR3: CASPTGFNEQFF; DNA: TGTGCCAGCCCGACAGGGTTCAATGAGCAGTTCTTC
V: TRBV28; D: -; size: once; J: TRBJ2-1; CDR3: CASAPSYNEQFF; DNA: TGTGCCAGCGCCCCTTCTTACAATGAGCAGTTCTTC
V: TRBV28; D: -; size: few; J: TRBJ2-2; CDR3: CASSYISGTTNTGELFF; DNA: TGTGCCAGCAGTTACATATCCGGGACGACGAACACCGGGGAGCTGTTTTTT
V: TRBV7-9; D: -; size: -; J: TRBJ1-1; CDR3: CASSFPGLNTEAFF; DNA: TGTGCCAGCAGCTTCCCGGGGCTCAACACTGAAGCTTTCTTT
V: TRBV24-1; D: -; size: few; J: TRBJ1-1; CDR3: CATREGHKNTEAFF; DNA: TGTGCCACCAGAGAGGGACACAAGAACACTGAAGCTTTCTTT
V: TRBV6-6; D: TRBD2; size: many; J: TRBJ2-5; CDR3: CASIPSGEETQYF; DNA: TGTGCCAGCATCCCTAGCGGGGAAGAGACCCAGTACTTC
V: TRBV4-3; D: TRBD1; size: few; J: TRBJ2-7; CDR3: CASSHDRGSYEQYF; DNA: TGCGCCAGCAGCCATGACAGGGGCTCCTACGAGCAGTACTTC
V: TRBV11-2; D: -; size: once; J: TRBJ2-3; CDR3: CASSLLLADTQYF; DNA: TGTGCCAGCAGCTTACTCTTAGCAGATACGCAGTATTTT